These 11 T cell receptor beta chains were sequenced from one sample in a study of human T cells and chemical hapten exposure. In TCRdb, the RACE reads were re-called with MiXCR into one record per CDR3 protein. The data contain fewer than 300,000 distinct CDR3 sequences, about 9% of them singletons. Sample time point: pre-sensitization, week 0. Treatment reported: therapeutic diphenylcyclopropenone sensitization with weekly scalp DPC. This sample comprised whole blood, obtained in connection with sensitization to the hapten diphenylcyclopropenone (DPC). Source of these receptors: a woman aged 40-49 years with alopecia areata. Some clones in this sample may be carry-over from other donors' samples.

This chain uses TRBV6-2 or TRBV6-3 with TRBJ2-1, with 8 bases that match TRBD2. The CDR3 contains 18 residues. CDR1 is MNHEY and CDR2 is SVGEGT in the germline V gene. V shed 5 bases and J 6 bases; nucleotides not matched to a gene: 18. CDR3 sequence: CASSLQGLVAGGRNEQFF. CDR3 nucleotides: TGTGCCAGCAGTCTTCAGGGATTAGTGGCGGGAGGCCGCAATGAGCAGTTCTTC.

This chain connects TRBV7-9 to TRBJ2-3; 7 nucleotides match TRBD1. V was pared by 6 bases and J by 5 bases, with 14 bases of the junction left unmatched. The CDR3 runs to 16 residues. Germline V CDR1 and CDR2: SEHNR, FQNEAQ (reference sequence). Here the CDR3 DNA reads TGTGCCAGCAGTCTCTTCCTAGGGGGCGCGAGAGATACGCAGTATTTT. Its protein product is CASSLFLGGARDTQYF.

This clonotype has more than one count but fewer than ten. This chain uses TRBV28 with TRBJ2-3; 8 bases fit TRBD2. V lost 3 bases and J lost 3; bases outside the gene matches: 5. The germline V gene has CDR1 MDHEN and CDR2 SYDVKM. This CDR3 is 15 amino acids long. The CDR3 here is CASSFTAGVTDTQYF. The CDR3 region has the DNA TGTGCCAGCAGTTTCACAGCGGGAGTAACAGATACGCAGTATTTT.

This clonotype was counted between two and nine times. The chain recombines TRBV7-2 with TRBJ2-4, with D perhaps TRBD1 (6 bases). V dropped 1 base and J dropped 1 base, with 14 bases sitting between them. Germline CDR1 and CDR2: SGHTA and FQGNSA. CDR3 size: 17 residues. DNA of the CDR3: TGTGCCAGCAGCTTAGGACCAGGGGCTCTTGCCAAAAACATTCAGTACTTC. It yields the protein CASSLGPGALAKNIQYF.

This clonotype showed up just a few times. The chain joins TRBV27 to TRBJ1-2, with 9 bases identical to TRBD1. J lost 4 bases, V lost 4 bases, and 4 bases had no gene match. This CDR3 has 14 residues. Germline CDR1 reads MNHEY; CDR2 reads SMNVEV (reference sequence). CDR3 region: CASSSRTGAYGYTF. The CDR3, as DNA: TGTGCCAGCAGTTCCCGGACAGGGGCCTATGGCTACACCTTC.

Only a few counts were recorded for this clonotype. The V gene is TRBV19, the J gene TRBJ1-5, with D perhaps TRBD1 (5 bases). The CDR3 has 18 amino acids. V lost 4 bases, J lost 1 base, and 20 bases lay in between. Looked up from germline, CDR1 is LNHDA and CDR2 is SQIVND (reference sequence). The CDR3 nucleotides are TGTGCCAGTAGTAGACGGACACCCAACACGGGAAGCAATCAGCCCCAGCATTTT. This gives the protein CASSRRTPNTGSNQPQHF. The whole variable domain, remainder taken from reference TRBV19 and TRBJ1-5, is DGGITQSPKYLFRKEGQNVTLSCEQNLNHDAMYWYRQDPGQGLRLIYYSQIVNDFQKGDIAEGYSVSREKKESFPLTVTSAQKNPTAFYLCASSRRTPNTGSNQPQHFGDGTRLSIL.

This clonotype was detected many times. The rearrangement links TRBV12-3 or TRBV12-4 to TRBJ1-3; D is uncertain. The CDR3 is 14 residues long. V was clipped by 2 bases and J by 8 bases, with 13 bases between them. The CDR3 bases are TGTGCCAGCAGTTTAACTCCATGGAGACACACCATATATTTT. Its translation: CASSLTPWRHTIYF.

In its sample, this clonotype was seen a few times. The J gene is TRBJ2-3, the V gene TRBV20-1, with D tentatively TRBD2 (6 bases). The CDR3 has 15 amino acids. V lost 0 bases, J lost 5 bases, and 15 bases lay in between. Germline CDR1 DFQATT, CDR2 SNEGSKA (reference sequence). Written as DNA, the CDR3 is TGCAGTGCTAGAGATGTGGAGGGCGCAGGAGATACGCAGTATTTT. Protein sequence: CSARDVEGAGDTQYF.

With respect to this clonotype: With a much larger clone just one base away, this may be a read error. The chain carries TRBV7-9 and TRBJ1-2; D gene uncertain. CDR3 length: 13 amino acids. The germline V gene has CDR1 SEHNR and CDR2 FQNEAQ (reference sequence). The CDR3 spells CSSRGPQDYGYTF. CDR3 sequence (DNA): TGTTCCAGCAGAGGCCCGCAGGACTATGGCTACACCTTC.

There are a few counts of this clonotype. The rearrangement links TRBV4-2 to TRBJ2-3; 11 nucleotides agree with TRBD2. Trimming removed 3 bases from V and 4 bases from J; junction bases left unmatched: 3. Germline values: CDR1 LGHNA, CDR2 YNFKEQ. This CDR3 is built from 15 residues. The CDR3 DNA sequence: TGTGCCAGCAGCCAGAATAGCGGGAGGGCAGATACGCAGTATTTT. Encoded protein: CASSQNSGRADTQYF.

This clonotype was seen at least ten times. The CDR3 spells CASSLGRTETQYF. The CDR3 DNA reads TGTGCCAGCAGTCTAGGGAGGACTGAGACCCAGTACTTC. This chain uses TRBV7-9 with TRBJ2-5; D is possibly TRBD2 (6 bases). The V end lost 6 bases, the J end lost 5 bases, and 13 bases lay between the germline ends. From germline, CDR1 is SEHNR and CDR2 FQNEAQ (reference sequence). This CDR3 is built from 13 residues.